The 22 T cell receptor beta chains below were found in one sample sequenced in a study of T-cell memory formation after mild COVID-19. TCRdb processed the 5' RACE reads anew with MiXCR; each CDR3 protein has one entry. The table records almost 550,000 distinct CDR3 sequences, roughly 20% of them present only once. Sequencing was done on a sample of PBMCs or a T cell subset sorted from them (not recorded which). The receptor source for this set is an adult woman who had mild COVID-19 (a few samples of this study predate the infection). Cell type and time point are not known.

V usage is TRBV6-6 and J usage is TRBJ1-2; D unclear. The germline gives CDR1 MNHNY, CDR2 SVGAGI (reference sequence). The CDR3 spans 16 residues. Trimming left V 1 base short and J 3 bases short, with 15 bases between. The CDR3 protein is CASSYLEATAHYGYTF. CDR3 DNA sequence: TGTGCCAGCAGTTACTTGGAAGCCACAGCCCACTATGGCTACACCTTC.

The chain is built from TRBV29-1 and TRBJ1-5; D gene ambiguous. V shed 4 bases and J shed 5 bases, with 6 bases lying between them. This CDR3 region has 11 residues. CDR1 and CDR2 (germline): SQVTM, ANQGSEA. CDR3 sequence: CSVAGDQPQHF. CDR3 coding DNA: TGCAGCGTTGCTGGTGATCAGCCCCAGCATTTT.

The chain has TRBV25-1 and TRBJ2-1; D gene uncertain. The CDR3 is made up of 13 amino acids. Germline V gene lookup returns CDR1 MGHDK and CDR2 SYGVNS. V lost 1 base and J lost 8, with 9 bases in between. This CDR3 reads CASSEFPSDEQFF. The DNA of the CDR3 is TGTGCCAGCAGTGAATTCCCCTCGGATGAGCAGTTCTTC.

The chain joins TRBV10-3 to TRBJ1-1; the D gene is possibly TRBD1 (6 bases). V was clipped by 8 bases and J by 5 bases, with 18 bases between them. The CDR3 consists of 14 residues. Germline V gives CDR1 ENHRY, CDR2 SYGVKD. CDR3 DNA: TGTGCCATCGGGGTACGGGGGGCTTCAACTGAAGCTTTCTTT. Translating it yields CAIGVRGASTEAFF.

This clonotype was picked up a small number of times. This rearrangement joins TRBV6-1 to TRBJ1-2; 9 bases match TRBD1. Germline CDR1 reads MNHNS; CDR2 reads SASEGT. This CDR3 region has 13 residues. V dropped 6 bases and J dropped 7; count of bases not matched to a gene: 6. DNA for the CDR3: TGTGCCAGCAGGAAGGACAGGGGATCTGGCTACACCTTC. Its protein product is CASRKDRGSGYTF.

The J gene is TRBJ2-7, the V gene TRBV28; D tentatively reads TRBD1 or TRBD2 (5 bases each). The ends were cut back, 7 bases at V and 4 bases at J, with 20 bases in the middle. Germline V gives CDR1 MDHEN, CDR2 SYDVKM. The CDR3 is 15 amino acids. This chain's CDR3 is CASTAGDGLSYEQYF. DNA for the CDR3: TGTGCCAGCACCGCTGGGGACGGATTGTCTTACGAGCAGTACTTC.

The V and J genes are TRBV4-2 and TRBJ2-7; TRBD2 matches 14 bases. V was pared by 0 bases and J by 3 bases, with 7 bases of the junction left unmatched. There are 18 residues in the CDR3. Germline-derived CDR1 and CDR2 are LGHNA and YNFKEQ. DNA of the CDR3: TGTGCCAGCAGCCAAGACATCGGACTAGCGGGAGGACGCTACGAGCAGTACTTC. Protein: CASSQDIGLAGGRYEQYF.

This clonotype occurred a few times. The chain recombines TRBV6-5 with TRBJ1-4; D is ambiguous. Trimming shortened V by 5 bases and J by 5 bases, and 12 bases separated the two germline ends. This CDR3 has 14 amino acids. CDR1 and CDR2 from the germline V gene are MNHEY and SVGAGI. CDR3 sequence reads: CASSRAWRNEKLFF. Here the CDR3 DNA reads TGTGCCAGCAGTCGGGCCTGGCGCAATGAAAAACTGTTTTTT.

The rearrangement joins TRBV19 to TRBJ1-1, with 7 bases lining up with TRBD1. The length of the CDR3 is 14 residues. The germline gives CDR1 LNHDA, CDR2 SQIVND (reference sequence). The V segment lost 5 bases and the J segment 0 bases; nucleotides outside the gene matches: 3. The CDR3 is CASSAGQLNTEAFF. The CDR3 DNA sequence: TGTGCCAGTAGTGCGGGACAGCTGAACACTGAAGCTTTCTTT. Looking up the rest from reference TRBV19 and TRBJ1-1 gives the full variable domain: DGGITQSPKYLFRKEGQNVTLSCEQNLNHDAMYWYRQDPGQGLRLIYYSQIVNDFQKGDIAEGYSVSREKKESFPLTVTSAQKNPTAFYLCASSAGQLNTEAFFGQGTRLTVV.

In this sample, this clonotype turned up a few times. The V and J genes are TRBV30 and TRBJ2-7, with 8 bases matching TRBD2. With 0 bases clipped from V and 3 bases from J, the junction kept 4 bases outside the gene matches. Looked up from germline, CDR1 is GTSNPN and CDR2 is SVGIG (reference sequence). The CDR3 has 14 residues. CDR3 in amino acids: CAWSVVAGYYEQYF. The CDR3 coding sequence is TGTGCCTGGAGTGTAGTAGCGGGGTACTACGAGCAGTACTTC.

The chain uses TRBV12-3 or TRBV12-4 and TRBJ1-2; TRBD1 matches 7 bases. This CDR3 has 15 residues. J was trimmed by 4 bases and V by 3 bases; bases with no gene match: 8. Here the CDR3 reads CASSLDTGVGYGYTF. The CDR3 DNA reads TGTGCCAGCAGTTTGGATACAGGGGTGGGCTATGGCTACACCTTC.

The chain couples TRBV7-6 to TRBJ1-2, with TRBD1 matching 8 bases. CDR3 length: 15 residues. In germline, CDR1 is SGHVS, CDR2 FNYEAQ. The junction had 6 bases not matched to a gene; V was cut back by 1 base and J by 5 bases. CDR3 sequence reads: CASSLEPQGAYGYTF. CDR3 in DNA: TGTGCCAGCAGCTTAGAACCCCAGGGGGCTTATGGCTACACCTTC.

The chain combines TRBV7-8 with TRBJ2-1; TRBD1 might be the D (6 bases). This CDR3 has 16 residues. Germline CDR1 and CDR2: SGHVS and FQNEAQ. The V and J ends lost 5 bases and 5 bases respectively, with 19 bases between them. Here the CDR3 reads CASSNTGQGPHNEQFF. The CDR3 DNA sequence: TGTGCCAGCAGCAACACCGGCCAGGGGCCCCACAATGAGCAGTTCTTC.

The chain joins TRBV4-3 to TRBJ2-7, with TRBD1 matching 8 bases. Per the germline V gene, CDR1 is LGHNA and CDR2 is YSLEER. The CDR3 spans 15 residues. The J segment lost 1 base and the V segment lost 0 bases, leaving 2 bases of the junction unmatched. The CDR3 bases are TGCGCCAGCAGCCAAGATGACAGGGGTTCCTACGAGCAGTACTTC. Amino acids: CASSQDDRGSYEQYF.

In this sample, this clonotype turned up a few times. The chain carries TRBV4-1 and TRBJ2-2; TRBD1 aligns across 10 bases. V was pared by 1 base and J by 6 bases, with 5 bases of the junction left unmatched. The CDR3 length is 16 residues. The V gene's germline CDR1 is MGHRA and CDR2 YSYEKL. The CDR3 nucleotides read TGCGCCAGCAGCCAAGGACAGGGGGCATTCCCCGGGGAGCTGTTTTTT. Its protein is CASSQGQGAFPGELFF.

J is TRBJ1-5 and V is TRBV19; D uncertain. Germline V CDR1 and CDR2: LNHDA, SQIVND (reference sequence). V shed 0 bases and J shed 9 bases, with 9 bases lying between them. This CDR3 is 13 amino acids long. CDR3 residues: CASSIDQTRPQHF. The CDR3 DNA is TGTGCCAGTAGTATAGATCAGACTCGGCCCCAGCATTTT.

This clonotype was observed a few times. V gene TRBV29-1 combines with J gene TRBJ2-7; 7 bases are a match to TRBD2. Looked up from germline, CDR1 is SQVTM and CDR2 is ANQGSEA. The CDR3 is made up of 14 amino acids. The V and J ends lost 6 bases and 7 bases, in that order; junction bases with no gene match: 15. CDR3 in amino acids: CSVTDSVFGGEQYF. As DNA, the CDR3 is TGCAGCGTGACAGACAGCGTGTTCGGGGGGGAGCAGTACTTC.

This clonotype occurred a few times. The V and J genes are TRBV29-1 and TRBJ2-3, with a weak D call TRBD2 (7 bases). The CDR3 is 15 amino acids. Germline values: CDR1 SQVTM, CDR2 ANQGSEA. The ends were cut back, 6 bases at V and 1 base at J, with 17 bases in the middle. CDR3 sequence reads: CSVQAGARGTDTQYF. The CDR3 DNA reads as TGCAGCGTCCAGGCGGGGGCGCGAGGCACAGATACGCAGTATTTT.

Regarding this clonotype: Germline and junction disagree at one end, which may indicate a read error. The chain has TRBV7-7 and TRBJ2-3; no firm D call. There are 14 residues in the CDR3. Per germline, CDR1 SSHAT and CDR2 FNYEAQ (reference sequence). CDR3 sequence reads: CASSLNRVTDTHYF. Here the CDR3 DNA reads TGTGCCAGCAGCTTAAACAGAGTCACAGATACGCATTATTTT.

The CDR3 nucleotides are TGTGCCACCAGAGGGACAGAACAAGAGACCCAGTACTTC. Translating it yields CATRGTEQETQYF. The chain employs TRBV24-1 and TRBJ2-5; 7 bases agree with TRBD1. CDR1 KGHDR and CDR2 SFDVKD come from the germline V gene. The CDR3 is made up of 13 amino acids. The V and J ends lost 7 bases and 2 bases, in that order; junction bases with no gene match: 3.

This clonotype was observed a handful of times. The chain joins TRBV12-3 or TRBV12-4 to TRBJ2-2; 8 positions agree with TRBD1. CDR3 length: 15 residues. V lost 6 bases, J lost 3 bases, and 6 bases stayed unmatched. CDR3: CASSSTGEDTGELFF. CDR3 in DNA: TGTGCCAGCAGCTCGACAGGGGAGGACACCGGGGAGCTGTTTTTT.

The V gene is TRBV10-3, the J gene TRBJ1-5; TRBD1 matches at 7 bases. This CDR3 comprises 14 residues. The J segment lost 3 bases and the V segment lost 2 bases, leaving 1 base of the junction unmatched. The germline V gene has CDR1 ENHRY and CDR2 SYGVKD. CDR3 amino acids: CAISEGQDNQPQHF. CDR3 bases: TGTGCCATCAGTGAGGGACAGGACAATCAGCCCCAGCATTTT.